A single sample is the source of the 31 T cell receptor beta chains below, sequenced in a study of blood T cell repertoires in COVID-19. Measured with immunoSEQ multiplex PCR; TCRdb has only the in-frame clones, and not every one. Here the sample spans 27,000 or so clones, around 86% being singletons. Material: peripheral blood. Receptors originate from a man aged 70 or older with acute or convalescent COVID-19.

V usage is TRBV24-1 and J usage is TRBJ2-1; D may be TRBD2 (5 bases). The V end lost 4 bases, the J end lost 9 bases, and 15 bases lay between the germline ends. The CDR3 runs to 14 residues. Germline V gene data show CDR1 as KGHDR and CDR2 as SFDVKD. Here the CDR3 DNA reads TGTGCCACCAGTGAAGGACCCGGCCGGGGTGAGCAGTTCTTC. It codes for CATSEGPGRGEQFF.

The rearrangement uses TRBV5-6 and TRBJ2-3; TRBD1 matches 8 bases. CDR3 length equals 15 residues. Germline V CDR1 and CDR2: SGHDT, YYEEEE. V trimming: 5 bases; J trimming: 4 bases; junction bases outside the gene matches: 9. The CDR3 DNA is TGTGCCAGCAGGCCCCCAGGGACAGGCTCAGATACGCAGTATTTT. Translated, it gives CASRPPGTGSDTQYF.

This clone was counted a few times. The gene calls are TRBV4-2 and TRBJ2-1, with D tentatively TRBD1 (6 bases). This CDR3 comprises 14 residues. Between the trimmed V and J ends, which lost 3 bases and 10 bases, there was a span of 16 bases. Looked up from germline, CDR1 is LGHNA and CDR2 is YNFKEQ. The CDR3 DNA reads TGTGCCAGCAGCCAGCCTGGGACACCCACAGAGCAGTTCTTC. It encodes CASSQPGTPTEQFF.

J is TRBJ1-1 and V is TRBV19; possible D gene TRBD1, 5 bases. There are 15 residues in the CDR3. V shed 8 bases and J shed 4 bases, with 20 bases lying between them. Germline assignment: CDR1 LNHDA and CDR2 SQIVND (reference sequence). The CDR3 here is CASANPAGITTEAFF. CDR3 nucleotides: TGTGCCAGTGCGAACCCGGCAGGGATTACCACTGAAGCTTTCTTT.

The chain joins TRBV4-1 to TRBJ2-5, with D possibly matching TRBD2 (5 bases). The CDR3 totals 14 residues. Trimming removed 0 bases at V and 7 bases at J, with 12 bases between. Per the germline V gene, CDR1 is MGHRA and CDR2 is YSYEKL. CDR3 nucleotides: TGCGCCAGCAGCCAAGAGGCGGGCTCCCGGACCCAGTACTTC. Amino acid sequence: CASSQEAGSRTQYF.

The chain recombines TRBV30 with TRBJ2-3; 10 bases are a match to TRBD2. Germline CDR1 reads GTSNPN; CDR2 reads SVGIG (reference sequence). CDR3 length equals 15 residues. J gave up 1 base and V 3 bases, and 4 bases lay outside the gene matches. This chain's CDR3 is CAWRASGRGTDTQYF. DNA for the CDR3: TGTGCCTGGAGGGCTAGCGGGAGAGGCACAGATACGCAGTATTTT. Variable domain in full (rest from reference TRBV30 and TRBJ2-3): SQTIHQWPATLVQPVGSPLSLECTVEGTSNPNLYWYRQAAGRGLQLLFYSVGIGQISSEVPQNLSASRPQDRQFILSSKKLLLSDSGFYLCAWRASGRGTDTQYFGPGTRLTVL.

The chain employs TRBV4-1 and TRBJ2-3; a possible D gene is TRBD2 (5 bases). Germline CDR1 and CDR2: MGHRA and YSYEKL. Trimming took off 1 base at V and 7 bases at J, with 12 bases between the two ends. The CDR3 consists of 14 residues. The CDR3 bases are TGCGCCAGCAGCCAAGGAGGAGGATTTCATACGCAGTATTTT. It specifies CASSQGGGFHTQYF.

The chain couples TRBV6-5 to TRBJ2-7, with 8 positions matching TRBD2. Germline loops: CDR1 MNHEY, CDR2 SVGAGI. The V gene end was trimmed by 2 bases and the J gene end by 2 bases; junction bases not matched to a gene: 5. The CDR3 totals 15 residues. The CDR3 protein is CASSYAQRGPYEQYF. The CDR3 coding sequence is TGTGCCAGCAGTTACGCCCAGCGGGGGCCCTACGAGCAGTACTTC.

The genes are TRBV25-1 and TRBJ1-1; the D is unclear. The germline CDR1 and CDR2 sequences are MGHDK and SYGVNS. The CDR3 is 12 residues long. V gave up 3 bases and J gave up 11 bases, with 13 bases separating them. The CDR3 DNA follows: TGTGCCAGCAGTGATCAGTTTGGAGGGGCTTTCTTT. Protein: CASSDQFGGAFF.

The V call is TRBV18, the J call TRBJ1-4; 7 bases are shared with TRBD1. Germline lookup yields CDR1 KGHSH and CDR2 LQKENI. Unmatched junction bases numbered 8, after V lost 5 bases and J lost 5 bases. The CDR3 is made up of 15 amino acids. DNA of the CDR3: TGTGCCAGCTCAACCTACAGGGGATTAAATGAAAAACTGTTTTTT. Encoded protein: CASSTYRGLNEKLFF.

This chain uses TRBV29-1 with TRBJ2-3, with TRBD2 matching 10 bases. J lost 6 bases, V lost 6 bases, and 9 bases had no gene match. Per the germline V gene, CDR1 is SQVTM and CDR2 is ANQGSEA. This CDR3 is built from 14 residues. CDR3 amino acids: CSVNGLAAQDTQYF. CDR3 sequence (DNA): TGCAGCGTGAATGGACTAGCGGCTCAGGATACGCAGTATTTT.

The chain is built from TRBV7-2 and TRBJ2-3, with 7 positions matching TRBD2. With 7 bases clipped from V and 3 bases from J, the junction kept 10 bases outside the gene matches. The CDR3 runs to 15 residues. Per germline, CDR1 SGHTA and CDR2 FQGNSA. CDR3 sequence reads: CASNTRTRHTDTQYF. As DNA, the CDR3 is TGTGCCAGCAACACCCGGACTAGACATACAGATACGCAGTATTTT.

This clone was counted only a few times. The chain is built from TRBV5-6 and TRBJ1-1; 7 bases fit TRBD1. CDR3 length: 14 residues. The V and J ends lost 5 bases and 3 bases, in that order; junction bases with no gene match: 7. Germline CDR1 SGHDT, CDR2 YYEEEE. CDR3 sequence (DNA): TGTGCCAGCAGTTCGACAGGGCTTTACACTGAAGCTTTCTTT. It yields the protein CASSSTGLYTEAFF. The complete variable domain, with remaining parts taken from reference TRBV5-6 and TRBJ1-1, reads DAGVTQSPTHLIKTRGQQVTLRCSPKSGHDTVSWYQQALGQGPQFIFQYYEEEERQRGNFPDRFSGHQFPNYSSELNVNALLLGDSALYLCASSSTGLYTEAFFGQGTRLTVV.

This chain uses TRBV6-6 with TRBJ2-3; 10 bases are shared with TRBD2. V shed 4 bases and J 9 bases; nucleotides not matched to a gene: 7. The CDR3 contains 14 residues. Germline V gives CDR1 MNHNY, CDR2 SVGAGI (reference sequence). The CDR3 sequence is CASSSGGTSDTQYF. The CDR3 region has the DNA TGTGCCAGCAGTTCTGGGGGGACTAGCGACACGCAGTATTTT.

The J gene is TRBJ2-2, the V gene TRBV29-1; D remains unclear. V gave up 5 bases and J gave up 6 bases, with 13 bases separating them. Per germline, CDR1 SQVTM and CDR2 ANQGSEA. The CDR3 extends over 13 amino acids. The CDR3 here is CSVLYRVPGELFF. Written as DNA, the CDR3 is TGCAGCGTTCTATATCGGGTACCCGGGGAGCTGTTTTTT.

The chain has TRBV5-4 and TRBJ2-5, with D perhaps matching TRBD1 (6 bases). CDR1 is SGHNT and CDR2 is YYREEE in the germline V gene (reference sequence). V lost 1 base and J lost 2, with 6 bases in between. CDR3 length equals 13 residues. The chain's CDR3 is CASSLQGQETQYF. In nucleotides, the CDR3 is TGTGCCAGCAGCTTGCAGGGGCAAGAGACCCAGTACTTC.

V usage is TRBV5-5 and J usage is TRBJ2-2; D ambiguous. Germline assignment: CDR1 SGHKS and CDR2 YYEKEE (reference sequence). This CDR3 has 15 residues. Trimming took off 5 bases at V and 0 bases at J, with 11 bases between the two ends. CDR3 in amino acids: CASRPEPTNTGELFF. The CDR3 nucleotides are TGTGCCAGCAGGCCAGAACCCACGAACACCGGGGAGCTGTTTTTT.

The chain recombines TRBV27 with TRBJ2-7, with 8 positions matching TRBD1. V was pared by 5 bases and J by 2 bases, with 2 bases of the junction left unmatched. Germline CDR1 reads MNHEY; CDR2 reads SMNVEV (reference sequence). CDR3 size: 13 residues. The CDR3 DNA reads TGTGCCAGCAGTATGACAGGGGCCTACGAGCAGTACTTC. Its protein product is CASSMTGAYEQYF.

CDR3 amino acids: CSVAVGGRGYEQYF. In nucleotides, the CDR3 is TGCAGCGTTGCGGTTGGAGGCAGGGGTTACGAGCAGTACTTC. The rearrangement uses TRBV29-1 and TRBJ2-7; maybe TRBD1 (6 bases). CDR1 and CDR2 (germline): SQVTM, ANQGSEA. The CDR3 has 14 amino acids. The germline V and J ends were trimmed by 4 bases and 4 bases, with 17 bases remaining between them.

The table lists this clone with a count of one. In DNA, the CDR3 is TGCGCCAGCAGCTTGGGGATATACGGGGGAAGGCAAGAGACCCAGTACTTC. Encoded protein: CASSLGIYGGRQETQYF. The chain couples TRBV5-1 to TRBJ2-5; D is possibly TRBD2 (6 bases). The germline V gene has CDR1 SGHRS and CDR2 YFSETQ. V was cut by 0 bases and J by 2 bases, with 17 bases left in between. The CDR3 is 17 residues long.

This clone showed up just a few times. CDR3: CASSRTGEQETQYF. Here the CDR3 DNA reads TGTGCCAGTAGTAGGACAGGGGAACAAGAGACCCAGTACTTC. The chain has TRBV19 and TRBJ2-5; 9 bases fit TRBD1. V shed 4 bases, J shed 2 bases, and the junction held 2 bases outside the gene matches. The CDR3 is 14 amino acids. Germline CDR1 LNHDA, CDR2 SQIVND (reference sequence).

V and J are TRBV4-3 and TRBJ1-6; unclear D gene. The germline V and J ends were trimmed by 5 bases and 12 bases, with 20 bases remaining between them. The CDR3 length is 15 residues. In germline, CDR1 is LGHNA, CDR2 YSLEER. In DNA form, the CDR3 reads TGCGCCAGCAGCTTCGCGACGTCTAGTCAAGGACCCCTCCACTTT. This translates into CASSFATSSQGPLHF.

This clone appeared once. The chain recombines TRBV18 with TRBJ1-4; D is unclear. CDR1 KGHSH and CDR2 LQKENI come from the germline V gene. V lost 6 bases to trimming and J lost 8 bases, with 16 bases between them. The CDR3 spans 14 residues. This CDR3 is CASSPQPVREKLFF. The CDR3 DNA sequence: TGTGCCAGCTCCCCGCAGCCGGTCAGGGAAAAACTGTTTTTT.

This clone was recorded only once. The chain combines TRBV9 with TRBJ2-3; D perhaps matches TRBD2 (5 bases). Germline V gene lookup returns CDR1 SGDLS and CDR2 YYNGEE. V lost 3 bases, J lost 0 bases, and 11 bases lay in between. The CDR3 consists of 15 residues. Here the CDR3 DNA reads TGTGCCAGCAGCGGGCGGGTCCAAAGCACAGATACGCAGTATTTT. It specifies CASSGRVQSTDTQYF.

The CDR3 region is CASSQGVSGLNEQFF. In nucleotides, the CDR3 is TGCGCCAGCAGCCAAGGAGTAAGCGGGCTCAATGAGCAGTTCTTC. V usage is TRBV4-3 and J usage is TRBJ2-1, with a possible D match to TRBD2 (6 bases). Germline V gene lookup returns CDR1 LGHNA and CDR2 YSLEER. CDR3 length: 15 residues. Trimming took off 1 base at V and 6 bases at J, with 13 bases between the two ends.

On this clone itself: An end of the junction differs from the germline gene, which may be a read error. The chain recombines TRBV9 with TRBJ2-1, with TRBD1 matching 7 bases. The CDR3 is 16 amino acids. CDR1 is SGDLS and CDR2 is YYNGEE in the germline V gene. The CDR3 bases are TGTGCCAGCAGCGTAGCTACGAGGGGGCTCGGCTTAGAGCTGTTCTTC. Its translation: CASSVATRGLGLELFF.

The gene calls are TRBV20-1 and TRBJ2-7; TRBD1 matches 7 bases. The CDR3 sequence is 11 residues long. CDR1 is DFQATT and CDR2 is SNEGSKA in the germline V gene (reference sequence). V shed 4 bases and J 6 bases; nucleotides not matched to a gene: 3. The CDR3 region is CSAIDRAEQYF. In DNA form, the CDR3 reads TGCAGTGCTATAGACAGGGCCGAGCAGTACTTC.

The chain joins TRBV30 to TRBJ2-7, with D tentatively TRBD1 (6 bases). Between the trimmed V and J ends, which lost 3 bases and 5 bases, there was a span of 14 bases. Germline CDR1 reads GTSNPN; CDR2 reads SVGIG (reference sequence). The CDR3 extends over 13 amino acids. CDR3 nucleotide sequence: TGTGCCTGGAGGGGCAACAGGGACCACGAGCAGTACTTC. This codes for CAWRGNRDHEQYF.

The chain joins TRBV19 to TRBJ1-1; D is uncertain. CDR1 and CDR2 (germline): LNHDA, SQIVND (reference sequence). V dropped 3 bases and J dropped 1 base, with 3 bases sitting between them. The CDR3 is 12 amino acids. In DNA, the CDR3 is TGTGCCAGTAGTATCCAGAACACTGAAGCTTTCTTT. Translation gives CASSIQNTEAFF. The variable domain in full, with the rest retrieved from reference TRBV19 and TRBJ1-1, is DGGITQSPKYLFRKEGQNVTLSCEQNLNHDAMYWYRQDPGQGLRLIYYSQIVNDFQKGDIAEGYSVSREKKESFPLTVTSAQKNPTAFYLCASSIQNTEAFFGQGTRLTVV.

This chain links TRBV19 with TRBJ2-5; 7 bases match TRBD2. Germline-derived CDR1 and CDR2 are LNHDA and SQIVND (reference sequence). V lost 5 bases, J lost 5 bases, and 5 bases stayed unmatched. This CDR3 contains 13 residues. The CDR3 protein is CASSVTSRETQYF. The DNA of the CDR3 is TGTGCCAGTAGTGTGACTAGCCGGGAGACCCAGTACTTC.

The chain uses TRBV27 and TRBJ2-7, with TRBD1 as a possible D gene (5 bases). Germline V gene data show CDR1 as MNHEY and CDR2 as SMNVEV (reference sequence). The V end was cut by 6 bases, the J end by 4 bases, with 16 bases between. CDR3 size: 14 residues. Written as DNA, the CDR3 is TGTGCCAGCAGCCCCCGAGGCCCAGGGTACGAGCAGTACTTC. It codes for CASSPRGPGYEQYF.